A selection of T cell receptor beta chains follows, all from one sample in a study of identical twins. TCRdb reprocessed the 5' RACE reads with MiXCR, giving one entry per CDR3 protein. The repertoire holds about 890,000 distinct CDR3 sequences, with about 12% as singletons. These data were also reused for a study on yellow fever vaccine responses in identical twins.

Specimen: PBMCs. These receptors were obtained from a young woman in good health. CDR3s leave out the opening cysteine and the closing phenylalanine or tryptophan.

cdr3_length j_call v_call cdr3_aa
12 TRBJ2-2 TRBV20-1 SARRTGGAGELF
12 TRBJ1-1 TRBV27 ASRPYRVNTEAF
13 TRBJ1-1 TRBV7-9 ASSPQGQVNTEAF
13 TRBJ2-1 TRBV28 ASSLAEPSYNEQF
12 TRBJ2-1 TRBV7-9 ASSPSSGYNEQF
12 TRBJ1-2 TRBV4-1 ASSPDRGPYGYT
11 TRBJ2-5 TRBV10-2 ASSRTREQTQY
11 TRBJ1-1 TRBV5-6 ASSPDRDAEAF
13 TRBJ1-5 TRBV24-1 ATSDPTGSNQPQH
15 TRBJ2-4 TRBV11-3 ASSLDQGGLAKNIQY
13 TRBJ2-2 TRBV27 ASTLGQGFTGELF
16 TRBJ2-1 TRBV28 ASSLRFAFRQIYNEQF
16 TRBJ2-2 TRBV6-6 ASSYSGRRTGDTGELF
11 TRBJ1-1 TRBV12-3/TRBV12-4 ASSFAPIAEAF
12 TRBJ1-1 TRBV7-9 ASSLGGANTEAF
12 TRBJ2-5 TRBV12-3/TRBV12-4 ASTDLRGGETQY
15 TRBJ2-1 TRBV5-1 ASSLRHSAGGPIEQF
12 TRBJ2-1 TRBV2 ASRTDVSYNEQF
12 TRBJ2-5 TRBV10-3 AISESILRETQY
13 TRBJ1-2 TRBV24-1 ATSDQGQLLGGYT
19 TRBJ2-1 TRBV11-1 ASSGAGQSMTSGRTYNEQF
10 TRBJ2-1 TRBV28 ASCRGGNEQF
13 TRBJ2-2 TRBV14 ASSPLRGVTGELF
10 TRBJ1-1 TRBV20-1 SARRQNTEAF
12 TRBJ2-7 TRBV20-1 SASLSGLPFEQY
12 TRBJ2-5 TRBV10-3 AISESGTRETQY
11 TRBJ2-1 TRBV10-2 ASRMTSGRSRF
15 TRBJ2-3 TRBV3-1 ASSQEGRSGSPDTQY
13 TRBJ2-1 TRBV25-1 ASSESGQVVNEQF
15 TRBJ1-6 TRBV6-5 ASSYGQGRYYNSPLH
12 TRBJ1-3 TRBV10-3 AISEGHFGNTIY
12 TRBJ2-5 TRBV5-1 ASRSGQGLETQY
10 TRBJ2-7 TRBV12-3/TRBV12-4 ASRKTSYEQY
11 TRBJ1-2 TRBV6-1 ASSEVSYYGYT
13 TRBJ2-3 TRBV7-9 ASIRTGGVSDTQY
13 TRBJ1-3 TRBV12-3/TRBV12-4 ASSLGEVSGNTIY
15 TRBJ2-3 TRBV20-1 CARDGGAGADTDTQY